This T cell receptor (beta chain) derives from a study of blood T cell repertoires in COVID-19. V lost 6 bases and J 8 bases, leaving 13 bases between the germline ends. The CDR3 consists of 12 residues. The V gene's germline CDR1 is SEHNR and CDR2 FQNEAQ (reference sequence). In Seattle, patients joined the study during active infection and were tracked longitudinally. Produced via immunoSEQ multiplex PCR; TCRdb's table is partial and in-frame only. The sample includes under 250,000 clones, under 90% of them seen just once. The clonotype comes from a man aged 50 to 60 with COVID-19, enrolled during active disease. Sequenced sample: peripheral blood. This chain links TRBV7-9 with TRBJ1-2; a weak D match, TRBD1 (5 bases). The CDR3 nucleotides are TGTGCCAGCAGTTTGGACAACTCCGGCTACACCTTC. As protein: CASSLDNSGYTF.